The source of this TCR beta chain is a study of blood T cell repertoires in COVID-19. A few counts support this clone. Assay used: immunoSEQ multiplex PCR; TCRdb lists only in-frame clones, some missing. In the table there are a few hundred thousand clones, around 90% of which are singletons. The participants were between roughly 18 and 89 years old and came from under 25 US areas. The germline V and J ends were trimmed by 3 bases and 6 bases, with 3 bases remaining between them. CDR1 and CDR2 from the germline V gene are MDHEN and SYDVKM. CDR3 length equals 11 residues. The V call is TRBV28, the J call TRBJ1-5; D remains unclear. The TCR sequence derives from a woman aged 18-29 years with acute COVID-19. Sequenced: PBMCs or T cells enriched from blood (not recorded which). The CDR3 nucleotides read TGTGCCAGCAGTTTCCTTCAGCCCCAGCATTTT. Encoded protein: CASSFLQPQHF.